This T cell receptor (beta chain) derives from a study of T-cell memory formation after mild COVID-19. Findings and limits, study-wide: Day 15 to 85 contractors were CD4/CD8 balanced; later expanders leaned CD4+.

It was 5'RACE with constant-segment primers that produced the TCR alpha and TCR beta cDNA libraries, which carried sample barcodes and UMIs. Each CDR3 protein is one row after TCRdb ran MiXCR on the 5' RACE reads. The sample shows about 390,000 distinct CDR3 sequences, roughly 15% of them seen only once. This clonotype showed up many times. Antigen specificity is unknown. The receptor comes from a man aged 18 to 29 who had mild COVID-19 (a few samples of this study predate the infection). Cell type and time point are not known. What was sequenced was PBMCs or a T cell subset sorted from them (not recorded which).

The CDR3 is CASSLWGQTTETQYF. DNA of the CDR3: TGCGCCAGCAGCTTGTGGGGGCAGACGACAGAGACCCAGTACTTC. The V call is TRBV5-1, the J call TRBJ2-5; perhaps TRBD1 as D (6 bases). Germline V CDR1 and CDR2: SGHRS, YFSETQ. The CDR3 sequence is 15 residues long. V was pared by 1 base and J by 4 bases, with 14 bases between.